The 23 T cell receptor beta chains listed next were all sequenced from one sample in a study of long-term antiretroviral therapy in people with HIV. The run of the v3.0 immunoSEQ assay was at survey level. Some clones are missing from TCRdb's copy, which holds only in-frame ones; the method was immunoSEQ multiplex PCR. The sample includes 20,000 to 25,000 clones, roughly 87% of them seen just once. The sequencing used unsorted PBMCs, collected 0.2 years before starting antiretroviral therapy. The receptors were gathered from a man aged 18 to 30 with HIV.

The chain is built from TRBV27 and TRBJ2-7, with D possibly being TRBD1 or TRBD2 (5 bases each). Trimming stripped 2 bases from V and 6 bases from J, with 5 bases between. This CDR3 has 11 amino acids. The germline V gene encodes CDR1 MNHEY and CDR2 SMNVEV (reference sequence). CDR3 sequence (DNA): TGTGCCAGCAGTTTAGGGGGCGAGCAGTACTTC. Encoded protein: CASSLGGEQYF.

The chain uses TRBV5-1 and TRBJ2-6; maybe TRBD1 (5 bases). The V gene's germline CDR1 is SGHRS and CDR2 YFSETQ. Trimming pared 0 bases from V and 1 base from J, leaving 5 bases between. The CDR3 has 15 amino acids. CDR3 loop: CASSLAGSGANVLTF. For the CDR3, the DNA is TGCGCCAGCAGCTTGGCAGGGTCTGGGGCCAACGTCCTGACTTTC.

This chain joins TRBV7-2 and TRBJ2-2; no reliable D call. Germline V gene sequence: CDR1 SGHTA, CDR2 FQGNSA. Trimming took off 3 bases at V and 0 bases at J, with 14 bases between the two ends. CDR3 size: 17 residues. The CDR3: CASSFVQARANTGELFF. CDR3 bases: TGTGCCAGCAGCTTTGTTCAGGCCCGCGCGAACACCGGGGAGCTGTTTTTT.

This chain links TRBV29-1 with TRBJ2-3, with a possible D match to TRBD2 (6 bases). Per the germline V gene, CDR1 is SQVTM and CDR2 is ANQGSEA. This CDR3 is 16 amino acids long. Trimming stripped 6 bases from V and 3 bases from J, with 22 bases between. The CDR3 coding sequence is TGCAGCGTACAAAAGGTGGTCGGGAGCCTTACAGATACGCAGTATTTT. Its protein is CSVQKVVGSLTDTQYF.

The chain combines TRBV4-2 with TRBJ2-7, with no clear D. V was cut by 1 base and J by 5 bases, with 9 bases left in between. This CDR3 is 13 amino acids long. Per the germline V gene, CDR1 is LGHNA and CDR2 is YNFKEQ. The CDR3 here is CASSQGLNDEQYF. The CDR3 region has the DNA TGTGCCAGCAGCCAAGGACTTAACGACGAGCAGTACTTC.

The chain has TRBV30 and TRBJ2-5, with 7 bases lining up with TRBD1. The CDR3 runs 13 residues. J was trimmed by 0 bases and V by 4 bases; bases with no gene match: 2. The germline V gene has CDR1 GTSNPN and CDR2 SVGIG (reference sequence). Here the CDR3 reads CAWTGQYQETQYF. DNA for the CDR3: TGTGCCTGGACGGGACAGTACCAAGAGACCCAGTACTTC. Looking up the rest from reference TRBV30 and TRBJ2-5 gives the full variable domain: SQTIHQWPATLVQPVGSPLSLECTVEGTSNPNLYWYRQAAGRGLQLLFYSVGIGQISSEVPQNLSASRPQDRQFILSSKKLLLSDSGFYLCAWTGQYQETQYFGPGTRLLVL.

The rearrangement joins TRBV4-3 to TRBJ1-1; tentative D call: TRBD1 (5 bases). The V gene lost 4 bases and the J gene lost 4 bases, with 16 bases spanning the gap. Germline CDR1 and CDR2: LGHNA and YSLEER. This CDR3 has 15 amino acids. CDR3 in amino acids: CASSLTGQSGTEAFF. The CDR3 DNA reads as TGCGCCAGCAGCCTAACAGGTCAGTCAGGCACTGAAGCTTTCTTT.

This rearrangement joins TRBV6-1 to TRBJ1-2, with no clear D. Germline CDR1 reads MNHNS; CDR2 reads SASEGT. This CDR3 has 13 residues. The V and J ends lost 6 bases and 7 bases respectively, with 15 bases between them. The CDR3 region has the DNA TGTGCCAGCAGCCGTCCACCCGTCCCTGGCTACACCTTC. Encoded protein: CASSRPPVPGYTF.

The rearrangement links TRBV9 to TRBJ2-7, with 9 bases fitting TRBD1. The length of the CDR3 is 15 residues. With V trimmed by 4 bases and J by 3 bases, 8 bases remained unmatched. CDR1 is SGDLS, CDR2 YYNGEE, per germline. CDR3 sequence reads: CASSSTGTGIYEQYF. The CDR3 DNA is TGTGCCAGCAGCTCCACCGGGACAGGGATCTACGAGCAGTACTTC.

This clone was seen just once. This chain connects TRBV7-9 to TRBJ1-1, with 12 positions matching TRBD1. V was clipped by 5 bases and J by 3 bases; unmatched bases: 4. The CDR3 consists of 15 residues. Germline-derived CDR1 and CDR2 are SEHNR and FQNEAQ (reference sequence). CDR3 loop: CASSRGQGADTEAFF. The CDR3 DNA reads TGTGCCAGCAGCCGGGGACAGGGGGCCGACACTGAAGCTTTCTTT.

DNA for the CDR3: TGTGCCAGCAGCTCAGCTCCCGCGGGGCACCCCCAAAGGGCTTTCTTT. Translation: CASSSAPAGHPQRAFF. The chain links TRBV7-9 to TRBJ1-1, with a possible D match to TRBD1 (5 bases). CDR1 is SEHNR and CDR2 is FQNEAQ in the germline V gene (reference sequence). V was clipped by 4 bases and J by 11 bases, with 26 bases between them. The CDR3 is made up of 16 amino acids.

CDR3 in amino acids: CASGGPTDTQYF. The DNA of the CDR3 is TGTGCCAGCGGTGGGCCCACAGATACGCAGTATTTT. The genes are TRBV11-3 and TRBJ2-3; D call uncertain. V dropped 8 bases and J dropped 2 bases, with 8 bases sitting between them. There are 12 residues in the CDR3. Germline values: CDR1 SGHNT, CDR2 YENEEA. Together with reference TRBV11-3 and TRBJ2-3, the CDR3 gives the full variable domain: EAGVVQSPRYKIIEKKQPVAFWCNPISGHNTLYWYLQNLGQGPELLIRYENEEAVDDSQLPKDRFSAERLKGVDSTLKIQPAELGDSAVYLCASGGPTDTQYFGPGTRLTVL.

The chain links TRBV18 to TRBJ1-2; 8 bases map to TRBD1. Per the germline V gene, CDR1 is KGHSH and CDR2 is LQKENI. The V gene end was trimmed by 2 bases and the J gene end by 8 bases; junction bases not matched to a gene: 10. The CDR3 is 15 amino acids. The CDR3 DNA reads as TGTGCCAGCTCACCAGGGACAGGAACCTATGTCGGCTACACCTTC. Translated: CASSPGTGTYVGYTF. The full variable domain, completed using reference TRBV18 and TRBJ1-2, is NAGVMQNPRHLVRRRGQEARLRCSPMKGHSHVYWYRQLPEEGLKFMVYLQKENIIDESGMPKERFSAEFPKEGPSILRIQQVVRGDSAAYFCASSPGTGTYVGYTFGSGTRLTVV.

The V and J genes are TRBV13 and TRBJ2-1, with D perhaps matching TRBD2 (5 bases). The V and J ends lost 8 bases and 9 bases respectively, with 14 bases between them. The germline V gene encodes CDR1 PRHDT and CDR2 FYEKMQ (reference sequence). The CDR3 runs to 12 residues. CDR3 loop: CASGEGVLEQFF. In DNA form, the CDR3 reads TGTGCCAGCGGTGAGGGAGTGCTTGAGCAGTTCTTC.

This rearrangement joins TRBV5-6 to TRBJ2-1; 8 nucleotides agree with TRBD2. CDR1 SGHDT and CDR2 YYEEEE come from the germline V gene. V lost 4 bases and J lost 2; bases outside the gene matches: 11. The CDR3 is 17 residues long. The CDR3 DNA reads as TGTGCCAGCAGCCCCGGTGATGCGGGAGGAACCTACAATGAGCAGTTCTTC. This codes for CASSPGDAGGTYNEQFF.

The chain has TRBV6-1 and TRBJ2-3; D is possibly TRBD1 or TRBD2 (5 bases each). Germline V lookup: CDR1 MNHNS, CDR2 SASEGT. CDR3 length equals 12 residues. Trimming took 7 bases from V and 6 from J, leaving 11 bases between them. The CDR3 loop is CASTIGDDTQYF. CDR3 sequence (DNA): TGTGCCAGCACCATAGGGGACGATACGCAGTATTTT.

The CDR3 DNA reads TGTGCCAGCAGCTTGGGACTAGCGGGGACCACAGATACGCAGTATTTT. Its protein product is CASSLGLAGTTDTQYF. The chain links TRBV13 to TRBJ2-3, with 13 nucleotides matching TRBD2. J was trimmed by 2 bases and V by 3 bases; bases with no gene match: 2. CDR3 length: 16 amino acids. The germline gives CDR1 PRHDT, CDR2 FYEKMQ (reference sequence).

This chain joins TRBV6-5 and TRBJ1-2; D might be TRBD1 (6 bases). Looked up from germline, CDR1 is MNHEY and CDR2 is SVGAGI. Trimming left V 5 bases short and J 6 bases short, with 19 bases between. The CDR3 has 15 residues. The CDR3 loop reads CASSPQGGGFDGYTF. The CDR3 DNA sequence: TGTGCCAGCAGTCCACAAGGGGGGGGCTTCGATGGCTACACCTTC.

This chain connects TRBV4-1 to TRBJ2-2; D may be TRBD2 (6 bases). There are 16 residues in the CDR3. In germline, CDR1 is MGHRA, CDR2 YSYEKL. The ends were cut back, 1 base at V and 6 bases at J, with 15 bases in the middle. In DNA, the CDR3 is TGCGCCAGCAGCCAAGGGAGGGTTCCGGCCTCCGGGGAGCTGTTTTTT. The encoded protein is CASSQGRVPASGELFF.

The chain employs TRBV30 and TRBJ2-1, with D perhaps TRBD2 (5 bases). Between the trimmed V and J ends, which lost 3 bases and 4 bases, there was a span of 13 bases. CDR3 length: 14 amino acids. Germline V gene data show CDR1 as GTSNPN and CDR2 as SVGIG (reference sequence). The CDR3 protein is CAWSRRRRYNEQFF. In DNA form, the CDR3 reads TGTGCCTGGAGCAGAAGGAGGAGGTACAATGAGCAGTTCTTC.

Here the CDR3 DNA reads TGTGCCAGCAGTTTGACCGGGACAGGGTATTGGAACACTGAAGCTTTCTTT. Protein sequence: CASSLTGTGYWNTEAFF. The chain couples TRBV27 to TRBJ1-1, with 9 positions matching TRBD1. The CDR3 sequence is 17 residues long. Germline V gene data show CDR1 as MNHEY and CDR2 as SMNVEV (reference sequence). V lost 3 bases, J lost 1 base, and 9 bases stayed unmatched.

The chain uses TRBV5-4 and TRBJ1-1; D is uncertain. Germline V gene lookup returns CDR1 SGHNT and CDR2 YYREEE (reference sequence). This CDR3 region has 13 residues. Trimming stripped 5 bases from V and 2 bases from J, with 10 bases between. CDR3 nucleotide sequence: TGTGCCAGCAGGGAGGCCACAAACACTGAAGCTTTCTTT. Translation gives CASREATNTEAFF.

V gene TRBV29-1 combines with J gene TRBJ1-1; D possibly corresponds to TRBD1 (5 bases). The CDR3 is 13 amino acids. The V gene lost 8 bases and the J gene lost 3 bases, with 16 bases spanning the gap. CDR1 SQVTM and CDR2 ANQGSEA come from the germline V gene. Here the CDR3 DNA reads TGCAGCCTTAGAGTGGGGGGACACACTGAAGCTTTCTTT. Translating it yields CSLRVGGHTEAFF.